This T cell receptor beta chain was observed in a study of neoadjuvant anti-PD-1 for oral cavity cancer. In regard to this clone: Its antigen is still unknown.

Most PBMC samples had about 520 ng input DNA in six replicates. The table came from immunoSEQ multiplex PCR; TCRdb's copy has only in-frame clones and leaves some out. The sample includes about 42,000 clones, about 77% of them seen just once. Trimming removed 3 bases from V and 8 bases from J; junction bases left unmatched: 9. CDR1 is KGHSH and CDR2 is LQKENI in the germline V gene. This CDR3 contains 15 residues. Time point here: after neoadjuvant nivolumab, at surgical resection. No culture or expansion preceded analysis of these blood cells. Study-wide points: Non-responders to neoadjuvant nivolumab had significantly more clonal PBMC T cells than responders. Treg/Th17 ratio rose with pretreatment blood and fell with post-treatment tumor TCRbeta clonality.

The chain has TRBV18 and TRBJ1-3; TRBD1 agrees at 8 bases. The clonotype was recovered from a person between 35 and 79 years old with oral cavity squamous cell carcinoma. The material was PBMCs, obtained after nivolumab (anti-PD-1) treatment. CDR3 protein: CASSPRTGPEDTIYF. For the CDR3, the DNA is TGTGCCAGCTCACCGAGGACAGGGCCCGAGGACACCATATATTTT.